This T cell receptor (beta chain) was documented in a study of long-term antiretroviral therapy in people with HIV. The libraries were made with immunoSEQ v3.0 at survey level. Data came from immunoSEQ multiplex PCR; TCRdb stores just in-frame clones and leaves some out. The sample consists of under 30,000 clones, roughly 80% of them appearing once. Study-wide points: Repertoire composition at all time points was dominated by clones that had expanded before ART.

About this clone: Its antigen is currently unknown.

The sequencing used unsorted PBMCs, collected 0.3 years after starting antiretroviral therapy. The TCR was taken from a man in his forties with HIV.

The CDR3 nucleotides are TGTGCCAGCAGTTTGTGGTCCGGGGAGGAAAAACTGTTTTTT. This gives the protein CASSLWSGEEKLFF. V is TRBV27 and J is TRBJ1-4; D is uncertain. V lost 3 bases and J lost 8, with 13 bases in between. Germline V lookup: CDR1 MNHEY, CDR2 SMNVEV (reference sequence). The length of the CDR3 is 14 residues.